This T cell receptor (beta chain) was captured by sequencing in a study of cytomegalovirus exposure and HLA in healthy donors. Study findings and constraints: The classifier, whose performance was assessed in both the original and validation cohorts, reportedly diagnosed cytomegalovirus status with high specificity and sensitivity. Many donors carried some public TCRs, although rarity characterized most TCR sequences. The study flagged some 180 TCR beta chains as cytomegalovirus-associated.

Libraries were prepared by immunoSEQ multiplex PCR; TCRdb keeps only in-frame clonotypes and omits some of them. The sample yields just under 75,000 clones, over 90% seen once. As concerns this clone: Its specificity is not known.

The validation cohort, a group of 120 or so subjects, included the donors and was separate from the roughly 720-subject first cohort. Germline assignment: CDR1 SQVTM and CDR2 ANQGSEA. The CDR3 runs 12 residues. Trimming took 5 bases from V and 5 from J; bases not matched to a gene: 4. V usage is TRBV29-1 and J usage is TRBJ2-5, with 8 nucleotides matching TRBD1. Sequencing was carried out using PBMCs. This clonotype was obtained from a woman between 18 and 29 years old in good health and CMV-seropositive. CDR3 residues: CSVPTGVETQYF. CDR3 DNA: TGCAGCGTTCCGACAGGGGTGGAGACCCAGTACTTC. Together with reference TRBV29-1 and TRBJ2-5, the CDR3 gives the full variable domain: SAVISQKPSRDICQRGTSLTIQCQVDSQVTMMFWYRQQPGQSLTLIATANQGSEATYESGFVIDKFPISRPNLTFSTLTVSNMSPEDSSIYLCSVPTGVETQYFGPGTRLLVL.